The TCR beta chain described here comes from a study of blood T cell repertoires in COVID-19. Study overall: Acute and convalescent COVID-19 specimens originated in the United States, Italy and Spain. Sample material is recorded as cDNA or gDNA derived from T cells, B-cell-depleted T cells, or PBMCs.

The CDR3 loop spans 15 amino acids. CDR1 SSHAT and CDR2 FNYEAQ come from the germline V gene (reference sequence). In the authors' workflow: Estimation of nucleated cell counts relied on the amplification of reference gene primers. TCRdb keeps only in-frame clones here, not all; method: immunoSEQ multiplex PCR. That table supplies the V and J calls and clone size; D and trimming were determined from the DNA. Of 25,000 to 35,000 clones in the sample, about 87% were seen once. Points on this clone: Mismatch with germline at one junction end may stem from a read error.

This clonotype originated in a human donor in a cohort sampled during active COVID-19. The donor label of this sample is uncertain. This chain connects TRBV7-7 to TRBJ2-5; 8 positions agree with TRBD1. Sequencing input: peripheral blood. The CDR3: CASSLVRTGRETQYF. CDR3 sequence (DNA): TGTGCTAGCAGCTTAGTCAGGACAGGGAGGGAGACCCAGTACTTC.